This T cell receptor beta chain emerged from a study of beta chain features in type 1 diabetes. Findings and limits, study-wide: PCR might preferentially amplify shorter templates, equally in patients and controls. The similarity of naive, central memory and Treg TCRB repertoires appeared greater among patients than among healthy donors.

The CDR3 loop spans 16 amino acids. Germline V lookup: CDR1 SGHNT, CDR2 YYREEE (reference sequence). The V and J ends lost 0 bases and 1 base respectively, with 10 bases between them. CD4+ cells of the naive, central memory, regulatory and stem cell-like memory types were sorted via CD45RO/CCR7/CD25/CD127/CD95/CD27. Of note for this clone: Its cognate antigen is unknown.

Expressed TCRB transcripts got sequenced, as all isolated RNA was reverse transcribed. Samples of naive, central memory and regulatory T cells yielded a mean of approximately 3.9 million reads. Assay used: immunoSEQ multiplex PCR; TCRdb lists only in-frame clones, some missing. This sample has about 360,000 clones; around 13% occur once, and the top ten carry 0.017%. The source is a man aged 18 to 30 in good health. Sample: naive CD4+ T cells from blood. The chain combines TRBV5-4 with TRBJ2-2, with no clear D. The CDR3 is CASSLGRNLNTGELFF. CDR3 sequence (DNA): TGTGCCAGCAGCTTGGGGCGGAACTTGAACACCGGGGAGCTGTTTTTT. Supplemented by reference TRBV5-4 and TRBJ2-2, the full variable domain reads ETGVTQSPTHLIKTRGQQVTLRCSSQSGHNTVSWYQQALGQGPQFIFQYYREEENGRGNFPPRFSGLQFPNYSSELNVNALELDDSALYLCASSLGRNLNTGELFFGEGSRLTVL.